These 26 T cell receptor beta chains were sequenced from one sample in a study of lymphopenia after photon versus proton radiotherapy. The repertoire was sequenced with immunoSEQ multiplex PCR; TCRdb's copy has only in-frame clones and lacks some. The table lists about 160,000 clones, 75% to 90% of them singletons. Here the sequenced sample was peripheral blood, taken from a patient treated with photon-based radiotherapy. The receptors come from a man aged 50-59 years with gastric cancer.

The chain employs TRBV12-5 and TRBJ2-7, with TRBD2 identical over 8 bases. Germline CDR1 is LGHNT and CDR2 is FRNRAP. The CDR3 contains 17 residues. The ends lost 2 bases at V and 4 bases at J; junction bases unmatched: 13. The CDR3 protein is CASGLTKAGAIPYEQYF. The CDR3 DNA sequence: TGTGCTAGTGGTTTGACTAAAGCGGGAGCGATACCTTACGAGCAGTACTTC.

The chain links TRBV14 to TRBJ2-6; 11 bases agree with TRBD2. The junction had 0 bases not matched to a gene; V was cut back by 4 bases and J by 4 bases. Germline CDR1 and CDR2: SGHDN and FVKESK. CDR3 length: 15 amino acids. The CDR3 here is CASSRLAGGANVLTF. The CDR3, as DNA: TGTGCCAGCAGCCGACTAGCGGGAGGGGCCAACGTCCTGACTTTC.

A word on this clone: The same CDR3 also results from other DNA sequences found in this sample. The chain uses TRBV2 and TRBJ2-1; D call uncertain. Per germline, CDR1 SNHLY and CDR2 FYNNEI. Trimming shortened V by 5 bases and J by 4 bases, and 3 bases separated the two germline ends. The length of the CDR3 is 11 residues. The CDR3 coding sequence is TGTGCCAGCAGTCCATACAATGAGCAGTTCTTC. Its protein is CASSPYNEQFF. The complete variable domain, with remaining parts taken from reference TRBV2 and TRBJ2-1, reads EPEVTQTPSHQVTQMGQEVILRCVPISNHLYFYWYRQILGQKVEFLVSFYNNEISEKSEIFDDQFSVERPDGSNFTLKIRSTKLEDSAMYFCASSPYNEQFFGPGTRLTVL.

In its sample, this clone was seen once. The J gene is TRBJ2-3, the V gene TRBV30; D perhaps matches TRBD2 (5 bases). CDR1 is GTSNPN, CDR2 SVGIG, per germline (reference sequence). This CDR3 spans 13 amino acids. V was clipped by 6 bases and J by 6 bases, with 16 bases between them. CDR3 DNA sequence: TGTGCCTGCCTGCGGCCCGGGATGGATACGCAGTATTTT. Its translation: CACLRPGMDTQYF.

The rearrangement joins TRBV29-1 to TRBJ2-5; maybe TRBD2 (5 bases). The end of the DNA aligns better with TRBJ2-7, so the J call may be wrong. Germline CDR1 SQVTM, CDR2 ANQGSEA. CDR3 length: 13 residues. DNA of the CDR3: TGCAGCGTTATAGAGACGGACTTCTACGAGCAGTACTTC. Translated, it gives CSVIETDFYEQYF.

J is TRBJ2-7 and V is TRBV7-6, with TRBD1 matching 10 bases. V was pared by 5 bases and J by 0 bases, with 4 bases of the junction left unmatched. Germline lookup yields CDR1 SGHVS and CDR2 FNYEAQ. The CDR3 has 15 residues. CDR3 sequence reads: CASSTGQGYSYEQYF. The CDR3 DNA follows: TGTGCCAGCAGCACGGGACAGGGGTACTCCTACGAGCAGTACTTC.

The chain couples TRBV19 to TRBJ2-1; 10 positions match TRBD2. The CDR3 length is 17 residues. CDR1 is LNHDA and CDR2 is SQIVND in the germline V gene (reference sequence). The V and J ends lost 4 bases and 9 bases, in that order; junction bases with no gene match: 15. The CDR3 bases are TGTGCCAGTAGTAGGCAGTTGTCGGCTAGCGGGAGCGGTGAGCAGTTCTTC. Translating it yields CASSRQLSASGSGEQFF.

The CDR3 region has the DNA TGTGCCATCAGTGATCGACAGGGGGCTGGCCAGCCCCAGCATTTT. Translated, it gives CAISDRQGAGQPQHF. V and J are TRBV10-3 and TRBJ1-5, with 10 bases lining up with TRBD1. Germline V gene lookup returns CDR1 ENHRY and CDR2 SYGVKD. The CDR3 loop spans 15 amino acids. V lost 3 bases and J lost 7; bases outside the gene matches: 6.

The J gene is TRBJ2-7, the V gene TRBV7-2, with no clear D. V lost 1 base, J lost 6 bases, and 13 bases lay in between. CDR3 length: 14 residues. The germline V gene encodes CDR1 SGHTA and CDR2 FQGNSA. The CDR3 bases are TGTGCCAGCAGCTTAGATGGCTTGTGGAGCGAGCAGTACTTC. The encoded protein is CASSLDGLWSEQYF.

The chain joins TRBV6-1 to TRBJ2-7; 9 bases are shared with TRBD2. V lost 4 bases, J lost 4 bases, and 8 bases stayed unmatched. The CDR3 consists of 15 residues. Germline CDR1 reads MNHNS; CDR2 reads SASEGT. The CDR3 nucleotides read TGTGCCAGCAGTGGGGCGGGAGGGCCTCAATACGAGCAGTACTTC. Translated: CASSGAGGPQYEQYF.

This clone was counted once. The chain joins TRBV5-4 to TRBJ2-7; D perhaps matches TRBD2 (6 bases). The CDR3 contains 14 residues. Germline V lookup: CDR1 SGHNT, CDR2 YYREEE (reference sequence). V was clipped by 3 bases and J by 2 bases, with 12 bases between them. DNA of the CDR3: TGTGCCAGCAGCTCCCGGAGGGGTCCCTACGAGCAGTACTTC. It codes for CASSSRRGPYEQYF.

V is TRBV5-1 and J is TRBJ2-3; 8 bases fit TRBD2. In germline, CDR1 is SGHRS, CDR2 YFSETQ. V gave up 2 bases and J gave up 5 bases; unmatched junction bases: 16. This CDR3 spans 18 amino acids. CDR3 nucleotide sequence: TGCGCCAGCAGCTTAAACAGCCCAGGAGCGGGAGTGGGAGATACGCAGTATTTT. Amino acids: CASSLNSPGAGVGDTQYF.

The chain links TRBV7-8 to TRBJ1-3; D gene uncertain. Germline lookup yields CDR1 SGHVS and CDR2 FQNEAQ. Trimming stripped 8 bases from V and 0 bases from J, with 14 bases between. The CDR3 covers 15 residues. The CDR3 nucleotides read TGTGCCAGCGTTCGGGGAATACTCTCTGGAAACACCATATATTTT. Protein product: CASVRGILSGNTIYF.

This clone was seen a handful of times. The rearrangement joins TRBV19 to TRBJ1-5, with unresolved D. This CDR3 is built from 15 residues. CDR1 and CDR2 from the germline V gene are LNHDA and SQIVND (reference sequence). The V end was cut by 0 bases, the J end by 1 base, with 7 bases between. The CDR3 DNA reads as TGTGCCAGTAGTATAGACCGGACGAGCAATCAGCCCCAGCATTTT. It codes for CASSIDRTSNQPQHF.

V and J are TRBV19 and TRBJ2-7; 12 nucleotides agree with TRBD2. V shed 6 bases and J 6 bases; nucleotides not matched to a gene: 6. The CDR3 is made up of 14 amino acids. Germline V gives CDR1 LNHDA, CDR2 SQIVND (reference sequence). CDR3 in amino acids: CASSPRTSGTEQYF. CDR3 nucleotides: TGTGCCAGTAGCCCCCGGACTAGCGGGACCGAGCAGTACTTC.

The chain links TRBV19 to TRBJ1-5; D is perhaps TRBD1 (6 bases). Trimming cost V 7 bases and J 4 bases, with 17 bases left between them. CDR3 length: 15 amino acids. Germline CDR1 LNHDA, CDR2 SQIVND (reference sequence). This chain's CDR3 is CASTLLDSNNQPQHF. The CDR3 nucleotides are TGTGCCAGTACTCTCCTGGACAGTAATAATCAGCCCCAGCATTTT.

This clone was counted a few times. The chain employs TRBV27 and TRBJ1-2, with a possible D match to TRBD1 (6 bases). V shed 3 bases and J shed 3 bases, with 14 bases lying between them. The CDR3 has 15 amino acids. CDR1 and CDR2 from the germline V gene are MNHEY and SMNVEV (reference sequence). The CDR3 DNA reads TGTGCCAGCAGTTTGAGGGGGACACTGGACTATGGCTACACCTTC. This encodes CASSLRGTLDYGYTF.

Note on this clone: The junction and the germline gene differ at one end; a read error may be behind it. The rearrangement joins TRBV27 to TRBJ2-1; no clear D. CDR3 length equals 14 residues. Germline-derived CDR1 and CDR2 are MNHEY and SMNVEV (reference sequence). Here the CDR3 DNA reads TGTGTCAGCAGTTTATCGGAGATTTACAATGAGCAGTTCTTC. Residues: CVSSLSEIYNEQFF.

This sequence joins TRBV6-1 and TRBJ2-7; TRBD2 matches at 10 bases. The CDR3 covers 14 residues. CDR1 and CDR2 (germline): MNHNS, SASEGT. The V and J ends lost 2 bases and 5 bases, in that order; junction bases with no gene match: 3. DNA of the CDR3: TGTGCCAGCAGTGAACTAGCGGGAGCGGACGAGCAGTACTTC. This codes for CASSELAGADEQYF.

The chain links TRBV27 to TRBJ2-1; the match to TRBD1 covers 9 bases. The J segment lost 6 bases and the V segment lost 7 bases, leaving 10 bases of the junction unmatched. The V gene's germline CDR1 is MNHEY and CDR2 SMNVEV (reference sequence). This CDR3 spans 15 amino acids. This CDR3 reads CASNTNGQGINEQFF. DNA for the CDR3: TGTGCCAGCAATACTAATGGACAGGGGATCAATGAGCAGTTCTTC.

The V gene is TRBV6-5, the J gene TRBJ1-4; the D gene is possibly TRBD1 (5 bases). The CDR3 is 14 residues long. The germline gives CDR1 MNHEY, CDR2 SVGAGI. Trimming took 4 bases from V and 4 from J, leaving 10 bases between them. CDR3 sequence (DNA): TGTGCCAGCAGTTTCCAGGGAGGTAATGAAAAACTGTTTTTT. Amino acid sequence: CASSFQGGNEKLFF.

The V call is TRBV6-4, the J call TRBJ1-1, with D maybe TRBD1 (5 bases). There are 14 residues in the CDR3. Trimming shortened V by 6 bases and J by 0 bases, and 11 bases separated the two germline ends. CDR1 and CDR2 from the germline V gene are MRHNA and SNTAGT. The CDR3: CASSYDRLNTEAFF. CDR3 bases: TGTGCCAGCAGCTATGACAGACTGAACACTGAAGCTTTCTTT.

V gene TRBV5-4 combines with J gene TRBJ1-2, with 7 bases aligning to TRBD1. CDR1 and CDR2 (germline): SGHNT, YYREEE (reference sequence). V lost 5 bases to trimming and J lost 4 bases; unmatched junction nucleotides: 11. This CDR3 region has 15 residues. The CDR3 DNA sequence: TGTGCCAGCAGGCAGGGGGAAACGCTCCTCTATGGCTACACCTTC. Amino acid sequence: CASRQGETLLYGYTF.

The gene calls are TRBV6-1 and TRBJ2-3; D call uncertain. Germline CDR1 reads MNHNS; CDR2 reads SASEGT. This CDR3 spans 14 amino acids. V was clipped by 0 bases and J by 0 bases, with 4 bases between them. Here the CDR3 reads CASSEARSTDTQYF. CDR3 DNA sequence: TGTGCCAGCAGTGAAGCACGCAGCACAGATACGCAGTATTTT.

CDR3: CATSRALTVVGQPQHF. CDR3 nucleotides: TGTGCCACCAGCAGAGCCCTGACAGTCGTAGGACAGCCCCAGCATTTT. The rearrangement joins TRBV15 to TRBJ1-5, with D possibly TRBD1 on 5 matching bases. V was shortened by 1 base and J by 7 bases, with 17 bases between the two germline ends. Looked up from germline, CDR1 is LNHNV and CDR2 is YYDKDF (reference sequence). CDR3 length equals 16 residues.

This sequence joins TRBV5-1 and TRBJ2-5; D is possibly TRBD1 (6 bases). The V gene's germline CDR1 is SGHRS and CDR2 YFSETQ. The V and J ends lost 5 bases and 2 bases respectively, with 16 bases between them. This CDR3 region has 15 residues. For the CDR3, the DNA is TGCGCCAGCAGTCCAACACAGGGTTCACAAGAGACCCAGTACTTC. Translated: CASSPTQGSQETQYF.